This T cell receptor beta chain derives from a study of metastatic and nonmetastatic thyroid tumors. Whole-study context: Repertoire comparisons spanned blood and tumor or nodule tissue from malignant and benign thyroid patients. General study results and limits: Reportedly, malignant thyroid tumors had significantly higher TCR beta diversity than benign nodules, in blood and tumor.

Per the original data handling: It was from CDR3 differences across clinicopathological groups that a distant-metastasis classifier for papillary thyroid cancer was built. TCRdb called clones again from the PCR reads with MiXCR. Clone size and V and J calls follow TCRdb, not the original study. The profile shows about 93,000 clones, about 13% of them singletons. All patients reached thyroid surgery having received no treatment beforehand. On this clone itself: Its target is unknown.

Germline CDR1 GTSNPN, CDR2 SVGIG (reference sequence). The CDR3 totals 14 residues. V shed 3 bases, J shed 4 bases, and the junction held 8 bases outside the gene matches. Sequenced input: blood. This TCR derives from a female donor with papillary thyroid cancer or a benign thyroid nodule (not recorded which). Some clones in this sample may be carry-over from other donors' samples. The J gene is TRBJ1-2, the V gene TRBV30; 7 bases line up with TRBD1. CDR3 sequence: CAWSRQGQGYGYTF. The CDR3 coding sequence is TGTGCCTGGAGCAGACAGGGCCAAGGCTATGGCTACACCTTC.